This T cell receptor (beta chain) was identified in a study of blood T cell repertoires in COVID-19. Across the study: Sites in the United States, Italy and Spain provided acute and convalescent COVID-19 samples. The analysed material was cDNA or gDNA that came from T cells, B-cell-depleted T cells, or PBMCs.

Germline V CDR1 and CDR2: SGHRS, YFSETQ. The CDR3 is 18 residues long. The J segment lost 3 bases and the V segment lost 4 bases, leaving 13 bases of the junction unmatched. Under the authors' procedure: Reference gene primer amplification gave nucleated cell count estimates. Only in-frame clones appear in the TCRdb table, and some are missing; sequencing was by immunoSEQ multiplex PCR. The V and J calls and the clone size are those of that table, but D and trimming were determined from the DNA. Of 350,000 to 450,000 clones listed, around nine tenths are singletons. While infection was still active, Seattle patients were enrolled and then followed longitudinally.

The chain carries TRBV5-1 and TRBJ2-3; 11 positions agree with TRBD2. The receptor was isolated from a woman aged 40 to 49 with COVID-19, enrolled during active disease. Sequenced material: peripheral blood. The CDR3 loop is CASSLGLAGGGATDTQYF. CDR3 nucleotide sequence: TGCGCCAGCAGCCTGGGCCTAGCGGGAGGAGGTGCAACAGATACGCAGTATTTT.